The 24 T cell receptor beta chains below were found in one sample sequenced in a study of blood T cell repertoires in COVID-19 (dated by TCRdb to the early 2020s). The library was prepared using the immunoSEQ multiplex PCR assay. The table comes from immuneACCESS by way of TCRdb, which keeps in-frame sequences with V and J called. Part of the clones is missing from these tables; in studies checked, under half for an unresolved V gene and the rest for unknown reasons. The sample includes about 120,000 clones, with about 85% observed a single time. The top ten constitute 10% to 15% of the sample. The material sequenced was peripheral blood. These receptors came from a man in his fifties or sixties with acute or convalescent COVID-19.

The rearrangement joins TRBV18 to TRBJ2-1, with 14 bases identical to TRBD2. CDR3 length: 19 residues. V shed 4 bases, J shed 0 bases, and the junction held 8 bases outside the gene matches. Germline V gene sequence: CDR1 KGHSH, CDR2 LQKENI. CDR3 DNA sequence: TGTGCCAGCTCACGAGGACTAGCGGGAGGCCGGGGCTCCTACAATGAGCAGTTCTTC. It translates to CASSRGLAGGRGSYNEQFF.

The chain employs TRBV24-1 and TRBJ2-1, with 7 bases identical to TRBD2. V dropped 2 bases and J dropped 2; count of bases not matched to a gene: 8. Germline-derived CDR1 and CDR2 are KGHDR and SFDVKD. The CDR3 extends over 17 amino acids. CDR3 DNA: TGTGCCACCAGTGATTCGGCTAGCGGACCGACCTACAATGAGCAGTTCTTC. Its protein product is CATSDSASGPTYNEQFF.

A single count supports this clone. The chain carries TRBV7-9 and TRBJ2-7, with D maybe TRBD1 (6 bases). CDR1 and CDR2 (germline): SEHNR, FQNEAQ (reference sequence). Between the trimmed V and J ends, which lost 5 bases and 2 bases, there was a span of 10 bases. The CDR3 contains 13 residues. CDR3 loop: CASSGTGTYEQYF. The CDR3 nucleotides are TGTGCCAGCAGCGGAACAGGGACCTACGAGCAGTACTTC.

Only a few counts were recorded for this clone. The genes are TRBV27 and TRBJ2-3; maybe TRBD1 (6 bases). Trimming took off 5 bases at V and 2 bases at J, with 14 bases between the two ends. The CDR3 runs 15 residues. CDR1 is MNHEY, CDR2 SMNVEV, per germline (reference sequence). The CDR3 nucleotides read TGTGCCAGCAGTACCCGGGACACCATCACAGATACGCAGTATTTT. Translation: CASSTRDTITDTQYF.

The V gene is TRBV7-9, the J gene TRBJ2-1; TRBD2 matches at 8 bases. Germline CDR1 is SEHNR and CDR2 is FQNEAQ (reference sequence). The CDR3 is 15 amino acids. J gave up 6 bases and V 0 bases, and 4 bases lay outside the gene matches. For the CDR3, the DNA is TGTGCCAGCAGCTTAGCCAGTAGCGGGGCCAATGAGCAGTTCTTC. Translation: CASSLASSGANEQFF.

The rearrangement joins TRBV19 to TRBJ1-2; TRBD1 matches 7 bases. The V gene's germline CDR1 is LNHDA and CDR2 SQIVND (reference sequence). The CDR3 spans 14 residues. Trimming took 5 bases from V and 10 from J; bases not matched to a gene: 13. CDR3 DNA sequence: TGTGCCAGTAGTCCCCGACAGGGTTTGTCATTCTACACCTTC. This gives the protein CASSPRQGLSFYTF. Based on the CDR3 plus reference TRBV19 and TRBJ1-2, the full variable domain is DGGITQSPKYLFRKEGQNVTLSCEQNLNHDAMYWYRQDPGQGLRLIYYSQIVNDFQKGDIAEGYSVSREKKESFPLTVTSAQKNPTAFYLCASSPRQGLSFYTFGSGTRLTVV.

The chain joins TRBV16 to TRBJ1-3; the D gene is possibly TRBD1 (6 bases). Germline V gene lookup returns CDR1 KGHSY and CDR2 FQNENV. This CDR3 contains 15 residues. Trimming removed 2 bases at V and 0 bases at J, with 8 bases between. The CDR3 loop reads CASSQDRFSGNTIYF. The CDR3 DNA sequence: TGTGCCAGCAGCCAAGACAGGTTCTCTGGAAACACCATATATTTT.

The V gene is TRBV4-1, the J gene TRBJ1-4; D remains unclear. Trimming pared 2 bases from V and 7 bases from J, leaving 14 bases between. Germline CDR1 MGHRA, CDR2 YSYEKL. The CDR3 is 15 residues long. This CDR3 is CASSQFARRGEKLFF. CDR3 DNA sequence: TGCGCCAGCAGCCAATTTGCCAGGCGGGGTGAAAAACTGTTTTTT.

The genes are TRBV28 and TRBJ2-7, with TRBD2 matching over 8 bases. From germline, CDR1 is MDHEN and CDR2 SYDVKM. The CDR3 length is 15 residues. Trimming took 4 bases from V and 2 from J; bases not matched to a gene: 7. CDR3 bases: TGTGCCAGCAGTTCTCCAGCGGGAGCAGCCTACGAGCAGTACTTC. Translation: CASSSPAGAAYEQYF.

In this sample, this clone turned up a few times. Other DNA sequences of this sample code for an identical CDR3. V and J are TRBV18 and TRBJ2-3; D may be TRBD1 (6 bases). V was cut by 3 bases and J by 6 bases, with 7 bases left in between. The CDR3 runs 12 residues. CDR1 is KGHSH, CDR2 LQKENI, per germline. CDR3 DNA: TGTGCCAGCTCACCGAGGGGGGATACGCAGTATTTT. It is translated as CASSPRGDTQYF.

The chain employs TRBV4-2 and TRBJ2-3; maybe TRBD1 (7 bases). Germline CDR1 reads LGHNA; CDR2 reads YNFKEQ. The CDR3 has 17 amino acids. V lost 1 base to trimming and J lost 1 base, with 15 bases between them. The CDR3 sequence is CASSQGATGEGTDTQYF. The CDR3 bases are TGTGCCAGCAGCCAAGGGGCCACAGGGGAGGGCACAGATACGCAGTATTTT.

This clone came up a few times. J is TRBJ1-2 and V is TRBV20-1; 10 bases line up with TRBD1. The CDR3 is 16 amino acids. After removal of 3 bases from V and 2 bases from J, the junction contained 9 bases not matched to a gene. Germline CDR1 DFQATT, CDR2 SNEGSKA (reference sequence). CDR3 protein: CSASQGGTGANYGYTF. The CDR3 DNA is TGCAGTGCTAGTCAAGGGGGGACAGGGGCGAACTATGGCTACACCTTC.

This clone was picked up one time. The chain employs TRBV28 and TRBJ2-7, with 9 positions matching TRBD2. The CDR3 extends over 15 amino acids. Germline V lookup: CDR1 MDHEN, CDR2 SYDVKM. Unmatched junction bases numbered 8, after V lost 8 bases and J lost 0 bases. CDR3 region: CASSLGTSLSYEQYF. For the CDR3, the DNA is TGTGCCAGCTCACTCGGGACTAGCCTCTCCTACGAGCAGTACTTC.

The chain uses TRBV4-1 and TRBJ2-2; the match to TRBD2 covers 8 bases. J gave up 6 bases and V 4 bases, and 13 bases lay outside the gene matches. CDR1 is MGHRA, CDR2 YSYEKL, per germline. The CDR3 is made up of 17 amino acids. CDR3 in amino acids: CASSLLRAGREAGELFF. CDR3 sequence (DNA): TGCGCCAGCAGCCTCCTTAGGGCCGGGAGGGAGGCCGGGGAGCTGTTTTTT.

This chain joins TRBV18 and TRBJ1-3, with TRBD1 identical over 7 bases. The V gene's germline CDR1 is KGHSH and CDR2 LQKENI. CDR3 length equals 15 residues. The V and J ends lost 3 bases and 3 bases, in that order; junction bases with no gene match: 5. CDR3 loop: CASSPIQGIGNTIYF. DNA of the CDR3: TGTGCCAGCTCACCTATACAGGGGATTGGAAACACCATATATTTT.

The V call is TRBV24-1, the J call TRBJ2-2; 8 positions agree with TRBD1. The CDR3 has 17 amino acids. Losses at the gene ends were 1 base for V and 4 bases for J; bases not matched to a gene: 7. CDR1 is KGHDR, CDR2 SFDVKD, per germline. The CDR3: CATSDFGQGATTGELFF. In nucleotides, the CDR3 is TGTGCCACCAGTGATTTTGGGCAGGGGGCGACCACCGGGGAGCTGTTTTTT.

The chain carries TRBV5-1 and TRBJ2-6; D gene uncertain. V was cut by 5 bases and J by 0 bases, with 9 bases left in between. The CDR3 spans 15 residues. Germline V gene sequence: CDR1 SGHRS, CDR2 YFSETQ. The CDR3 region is CASRRWASGANVLTF. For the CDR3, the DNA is TGCGCCAGCAGGAGATGGGCCTCTGGGGCCAACGTCCTGACTTTC.

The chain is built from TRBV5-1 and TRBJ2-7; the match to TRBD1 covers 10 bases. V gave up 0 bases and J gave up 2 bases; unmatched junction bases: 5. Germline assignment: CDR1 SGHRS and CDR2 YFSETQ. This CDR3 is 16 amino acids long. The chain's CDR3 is CASSLAGGQGTYEQYF. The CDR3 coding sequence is TGCGCCAGCAGCTTGGCCGGGGGACAGGGGACCTACGAGCAGTACTTC.

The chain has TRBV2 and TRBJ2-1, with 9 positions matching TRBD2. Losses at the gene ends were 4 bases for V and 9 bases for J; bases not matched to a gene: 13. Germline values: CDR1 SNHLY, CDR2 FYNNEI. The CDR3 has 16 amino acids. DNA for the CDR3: TGTGCCAGCAGTGTACGCGGGCGGGAGGGTCAGGGTGAGCAGTTCTTC. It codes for CASSVRGREGQGEQFF. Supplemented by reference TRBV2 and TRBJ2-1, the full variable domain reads EPEVTQTPSHQVTQMGQEVILRCVPISNHLYFYWYRQILGQKVEFLVSFYNNEISEKSEIFDDQFSVERPDGSNFTLKIRSTKLEDSAMYFCASSVRGREGQGEQFFGPGTRLTVL.

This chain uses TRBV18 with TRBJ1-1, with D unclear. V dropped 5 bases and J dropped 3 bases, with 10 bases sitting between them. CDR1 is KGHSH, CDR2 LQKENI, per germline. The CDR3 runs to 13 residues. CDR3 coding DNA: TGTGCCAGCTCATCGGGGTCAGACACTGAAGCTTTCTTT. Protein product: CASSSGSDTEAFF.

CDR3 in DNA: TGTGCCAGCAGCCAAGAACGTGCAGGCCAAAGCAATCAGCCCCAGCATTTT. It is translated as CASSQERAGQSNQPQHF. The chain is built from TRBV3-1 (or the pseudogene TRBV3-2) and TRBJ1-5; unclear D gene. V was clipped by 0 bases and J by 1 base, with 13 bases between them. Germline CDR1 and CDR2: LGHDT and YNNKEL (reference sequence). The length of the CDR3 is 17 residues.

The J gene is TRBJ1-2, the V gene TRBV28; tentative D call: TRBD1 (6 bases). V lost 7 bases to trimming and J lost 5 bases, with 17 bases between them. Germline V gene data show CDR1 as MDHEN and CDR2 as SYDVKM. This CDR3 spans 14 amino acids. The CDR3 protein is CASTVEGVLYGYTF. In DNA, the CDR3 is TGTGCCAGCACCGTAGAGGGGGTCCTTTATGGCTACACCTTC.

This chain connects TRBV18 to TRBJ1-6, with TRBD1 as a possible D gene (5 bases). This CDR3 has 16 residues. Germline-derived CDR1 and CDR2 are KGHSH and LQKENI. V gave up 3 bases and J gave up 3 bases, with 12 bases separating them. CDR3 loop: CASSPSATDYNSPLHF. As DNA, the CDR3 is TGTGCCAGCTCACCCTCCGCGACAGACTATAATTCACCCCTCCACTTT.

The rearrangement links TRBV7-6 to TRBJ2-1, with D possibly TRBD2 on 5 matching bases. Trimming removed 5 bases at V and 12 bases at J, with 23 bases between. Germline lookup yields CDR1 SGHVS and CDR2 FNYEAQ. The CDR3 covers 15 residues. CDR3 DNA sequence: TGTGCCAGCAGCCTCAACCAGGCGGGTTGGTGGGGGCAGTTCTTC. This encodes CASSLNQAGWWGQFF.